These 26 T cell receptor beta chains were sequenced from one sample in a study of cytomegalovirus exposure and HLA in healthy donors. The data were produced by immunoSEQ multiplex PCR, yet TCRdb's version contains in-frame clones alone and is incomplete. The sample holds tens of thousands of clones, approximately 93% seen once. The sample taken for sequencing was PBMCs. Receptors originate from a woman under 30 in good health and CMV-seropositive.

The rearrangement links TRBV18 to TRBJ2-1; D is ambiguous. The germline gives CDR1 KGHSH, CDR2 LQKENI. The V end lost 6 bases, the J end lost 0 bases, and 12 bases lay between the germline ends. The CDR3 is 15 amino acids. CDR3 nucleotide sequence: TGTGCCAGCTCCTACACAGAGAGCTCCTACAATGAGCAGTTCTTC. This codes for CASSYTESSYNEQFF. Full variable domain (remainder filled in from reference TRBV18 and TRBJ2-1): NAGVMQNPRHLVRRRGQEARLRCSPMKGHSHVYWYRQLPEEGLKFMVYLQKENIIDESGMPKERFSAEFPKEGPSILRIQQVVRGDSAAYFCASSYTESSYNEQFFGPGTRLTVL.

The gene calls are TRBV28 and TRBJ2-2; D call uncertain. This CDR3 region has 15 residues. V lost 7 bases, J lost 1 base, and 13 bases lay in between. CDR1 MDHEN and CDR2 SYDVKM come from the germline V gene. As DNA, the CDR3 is TGTGCCAGCACTTTTATTGAGGAGAACACCGGGGAGCTGTTTTTT. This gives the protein CASTFIEENTGELFF. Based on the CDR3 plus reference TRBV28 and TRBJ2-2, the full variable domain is DVKVTQSSRYLVKRTGEKVFLECVQDMDHENMFWYRQDPGLGLRLIYFSYDVKMKEKGDIPEGYSVSREKKERFSLILESASTNQTSMYLCASTFIEENTGELFFGEGSRLTVL.

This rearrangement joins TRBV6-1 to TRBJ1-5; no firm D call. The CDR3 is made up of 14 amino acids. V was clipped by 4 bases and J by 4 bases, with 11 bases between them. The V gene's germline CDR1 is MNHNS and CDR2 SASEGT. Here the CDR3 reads CASSVLAENQPQHF. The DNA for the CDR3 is TGTGCCAGCAGTGTTTTGGCAGAAAATCAGCCCCAGCATTTT.

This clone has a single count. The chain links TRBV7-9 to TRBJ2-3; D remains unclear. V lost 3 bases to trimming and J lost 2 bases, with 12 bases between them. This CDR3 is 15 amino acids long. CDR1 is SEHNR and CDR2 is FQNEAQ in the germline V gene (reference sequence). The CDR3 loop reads CASSFDSSYTDTQYF. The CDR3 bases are TGTGCCAGCAGCTTCGACTCCAGTTACACAGATACGCAGTATTTT. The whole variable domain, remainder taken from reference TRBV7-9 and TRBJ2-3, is DTGVSQNPRHKITKRGQNVTFRCDPISEHNRLYWYRQTLGQGPEFLTYFQNEAQLEKSRLLSDRFSAERPKGSFSTLEIQRTEQGDSAMYLCASSFDSSYTDTQYFGPGTRLTVL.

The CDR3 is CAWSAGFGANVLTF. The CDR3 region has the DNA TGTGCCTGGAGTGCCGGGTTCGGGGCCAACGTCCTGACTTTC. The genes are TRBV30 and TRBJ2-6; no firm D call. Germline V gene sequence: CDR1 GTSNPN, CDR2 SVGIG (reference sequence). The germline V and J ends were trimmed by 1 base and 4 bases, with 8 bases remaining between them. This CDR3 has 14 residues.

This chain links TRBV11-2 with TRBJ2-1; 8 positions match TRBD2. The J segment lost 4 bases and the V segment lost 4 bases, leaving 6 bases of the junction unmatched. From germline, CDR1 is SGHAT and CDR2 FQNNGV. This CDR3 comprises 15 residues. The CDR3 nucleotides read TGTGCCAGCAGCTCCCAGCGGGAGACGTACAATGAGCAGTTCTTC. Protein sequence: CASSSQRETYNEQFF.

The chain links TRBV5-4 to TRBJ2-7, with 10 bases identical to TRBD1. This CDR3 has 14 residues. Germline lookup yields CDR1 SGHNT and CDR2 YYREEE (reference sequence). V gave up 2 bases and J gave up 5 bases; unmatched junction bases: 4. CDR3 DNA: TGTGCCAGCAGCTTCGGGGACAGGGGAAACGAGCAGTACTTC. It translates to CASSFGDRGNEQYF.

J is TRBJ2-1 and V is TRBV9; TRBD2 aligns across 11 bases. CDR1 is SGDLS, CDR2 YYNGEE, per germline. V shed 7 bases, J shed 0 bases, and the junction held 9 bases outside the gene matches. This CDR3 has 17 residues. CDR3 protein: CASGGLAVPSSYNEQFF. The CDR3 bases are TGTGCCAGCGGGGGACTAGCGGTCCCAAGCTCCTACAATGAGCAGTTCTTC.

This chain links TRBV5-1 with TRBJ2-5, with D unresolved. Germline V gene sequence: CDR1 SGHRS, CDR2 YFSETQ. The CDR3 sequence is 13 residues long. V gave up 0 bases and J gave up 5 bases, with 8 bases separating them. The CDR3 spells CASSLAGRETQYF. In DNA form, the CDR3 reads TGCGCCAGCAGCTTGGCAGGTCGGGAGACCCAGTACTTC.

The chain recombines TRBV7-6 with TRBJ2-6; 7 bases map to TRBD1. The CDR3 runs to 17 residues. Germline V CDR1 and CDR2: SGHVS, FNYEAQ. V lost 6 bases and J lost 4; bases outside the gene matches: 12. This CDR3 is CASSPIYRGTGANVLTF. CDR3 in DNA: TGTGCCAGCAGTCCGATTTACAGGGGAACCGGGGCCAACGTCCTGACTTTC.

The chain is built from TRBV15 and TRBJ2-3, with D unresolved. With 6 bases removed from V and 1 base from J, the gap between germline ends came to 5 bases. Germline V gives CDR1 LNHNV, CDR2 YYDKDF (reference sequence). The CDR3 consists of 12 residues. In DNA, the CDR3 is TGTGCCACCAGTGGAGGCACAGATACGCAGTATTTT. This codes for CATSGGTDTQYF.

The CDR3 sequence: CSAEGGSYGYTF. CDR3 bases: TGCAGCGCCGAGGGGGGGAGCTATGGCTACACCTTC. The V and J genes are TRBV29-1 and TRBJ1-2, with D tentatively TRBD1 (6 bases). The V gene lost 7 bases and the J gene lost 4 bases, with 13 bases spanning the gap. Germline CDR1 SQVTM, CDR2 ANQGSEA. The CDR3 totals 12 residues.

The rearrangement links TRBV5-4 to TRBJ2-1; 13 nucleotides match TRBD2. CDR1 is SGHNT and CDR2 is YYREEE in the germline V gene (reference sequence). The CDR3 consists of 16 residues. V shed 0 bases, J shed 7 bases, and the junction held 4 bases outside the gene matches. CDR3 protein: CASSLGGLAGWNEQFF. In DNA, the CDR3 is TGTGCCAGCAGCTTGGGGGGACTAGCGGGGTGGAATGAGCAGTTCTTC. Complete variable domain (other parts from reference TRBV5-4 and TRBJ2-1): ETGVTQSPTHLIKTRGQQVTLRCSSQSGHNTVSWYQQALGQGPQFIFQYYREEENGRGNFPPRFSGLQFPNYSSELNVNALELDDSALYLCASSLGGLAGWNEQFFGPGTRLTVL.

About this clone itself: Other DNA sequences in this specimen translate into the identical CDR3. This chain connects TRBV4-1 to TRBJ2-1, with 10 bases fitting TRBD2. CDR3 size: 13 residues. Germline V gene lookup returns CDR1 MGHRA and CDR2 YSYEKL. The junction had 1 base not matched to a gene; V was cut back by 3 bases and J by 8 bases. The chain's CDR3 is CASSQGLAYEQFF. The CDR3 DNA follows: TGCGCCAGCAGCCAGGGACTAGCGTATGAGCAGTTCTTC.

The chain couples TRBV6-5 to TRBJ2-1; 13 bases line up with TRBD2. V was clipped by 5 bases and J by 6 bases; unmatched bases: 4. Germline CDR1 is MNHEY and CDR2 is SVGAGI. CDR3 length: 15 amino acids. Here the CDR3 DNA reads TGTGCCAGCAGTCGACTAGCGGGGGGCCCCAATGAGCAGTTCTTC. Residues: CASSRLAGGPNEQFF.

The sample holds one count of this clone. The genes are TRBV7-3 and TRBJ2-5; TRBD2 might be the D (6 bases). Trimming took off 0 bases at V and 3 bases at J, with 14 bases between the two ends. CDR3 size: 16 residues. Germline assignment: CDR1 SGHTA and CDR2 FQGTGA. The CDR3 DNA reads TGTGCCAGCAGCTTAACCGGGAGAAGGGGAGAAGAGACCCAGTACTTC. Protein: CASSLTGRRGEETQYF.

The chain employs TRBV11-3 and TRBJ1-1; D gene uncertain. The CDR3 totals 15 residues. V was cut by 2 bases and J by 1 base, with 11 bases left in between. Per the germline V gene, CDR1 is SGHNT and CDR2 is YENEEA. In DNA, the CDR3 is TGTGCCAGCAGCTTAAATTCAGTGGCGAACACTGAAGCTTTCTTT. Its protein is CASSLNSVANTEAFF.

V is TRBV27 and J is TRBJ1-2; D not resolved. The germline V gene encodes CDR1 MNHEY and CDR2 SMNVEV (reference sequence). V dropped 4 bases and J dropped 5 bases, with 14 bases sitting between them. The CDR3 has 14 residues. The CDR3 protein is CASSWSGAGYGYTF. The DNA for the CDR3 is TGTGCCAGCAGTTGGTCGGGAGCGGGGTATGGCTACACCTTC.

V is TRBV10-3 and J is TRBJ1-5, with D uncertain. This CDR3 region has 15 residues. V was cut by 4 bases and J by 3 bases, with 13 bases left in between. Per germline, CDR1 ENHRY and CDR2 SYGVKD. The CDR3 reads CAISGDTNLNQPQHF. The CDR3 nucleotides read TGTGCCATCAGTGGTGACACGAACCTCAATCAGCCCCAGCATTTT.

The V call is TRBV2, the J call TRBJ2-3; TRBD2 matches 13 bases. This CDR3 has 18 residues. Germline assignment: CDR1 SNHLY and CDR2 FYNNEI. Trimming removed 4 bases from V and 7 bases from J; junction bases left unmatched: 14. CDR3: CASSALPTLAGGPNTQYF. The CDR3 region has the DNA TGTGCCAGCAGTGCACTCCCTACACTAGCGGGGGGGCCGAATACGCAGTATTTT.

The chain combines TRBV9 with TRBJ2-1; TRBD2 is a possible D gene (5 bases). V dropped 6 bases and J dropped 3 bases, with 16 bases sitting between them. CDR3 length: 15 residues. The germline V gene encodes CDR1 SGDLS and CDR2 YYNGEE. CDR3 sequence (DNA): TGTGCCAGCACCAAGAGCGGAACATACTACAATGAGCAGTTCTTC. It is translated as CASTKSGTYYNEQFF.

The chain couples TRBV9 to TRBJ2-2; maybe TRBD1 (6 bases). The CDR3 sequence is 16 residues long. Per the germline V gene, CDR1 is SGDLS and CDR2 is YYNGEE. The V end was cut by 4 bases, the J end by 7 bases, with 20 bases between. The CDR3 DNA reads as TGTGCCAGCAGCCCTACAGGGCTGGAATCGGTCGGGGAGCTGTTTTTT. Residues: CASSPTGLESVGELFF. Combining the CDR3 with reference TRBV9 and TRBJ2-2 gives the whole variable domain DSGVTQTPKHLITATGQRVTLRCSPRSGDLSVYWYQQSLDQGLQFLIQYYNGEERAKGNILERFSAQQFPDLHSELNLSSLELGDSALYFCASSPTGLESVGELFFGEGSRLTVL.

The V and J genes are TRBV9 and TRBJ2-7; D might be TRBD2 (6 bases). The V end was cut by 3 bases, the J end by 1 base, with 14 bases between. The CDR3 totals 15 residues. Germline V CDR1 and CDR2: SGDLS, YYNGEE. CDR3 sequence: CASSAPGTSSYEQYF. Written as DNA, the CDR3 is TGTGCCAGCAGCGCCCCCGGGACTTCTTCCTACGAGCAGTACTTC.

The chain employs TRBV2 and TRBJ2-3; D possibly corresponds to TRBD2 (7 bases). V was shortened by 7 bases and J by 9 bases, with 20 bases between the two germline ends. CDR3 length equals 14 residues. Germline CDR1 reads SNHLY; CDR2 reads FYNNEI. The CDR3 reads CASIDEGGVKTQYF. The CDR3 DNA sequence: TGTGCCAGCATAGACGAGGGGGGGGTCAAAACGCAGTATTTT.

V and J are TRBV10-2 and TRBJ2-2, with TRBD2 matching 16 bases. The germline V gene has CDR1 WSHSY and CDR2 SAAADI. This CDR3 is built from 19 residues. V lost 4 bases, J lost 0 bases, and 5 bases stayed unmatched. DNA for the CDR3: TGCGCCAGCAGTGGCCCCGGGACTAGCGGGAGGGCGAACACCGGGGAGCTGTTTTTT. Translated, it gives CASSGPGTSGRANTGELFF.

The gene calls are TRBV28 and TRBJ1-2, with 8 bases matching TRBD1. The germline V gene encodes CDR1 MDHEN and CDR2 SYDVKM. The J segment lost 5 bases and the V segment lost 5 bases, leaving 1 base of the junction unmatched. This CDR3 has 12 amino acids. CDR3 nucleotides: TGTGCCAGCAGTCGACAGGGGTATGGCTACACCTTC. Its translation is CASSRQGYGYTF.